This record looks at one TCR beta chain sequence and its context. Antigen specificity is unknown. The repertoire was sequenced with immunoSEQ multiplex PCR; TCRdb's copy has only in-frame clones and lacks some. The sample includes fewer than 400,000 clones, under 70% of them seen just once. The data were obtained in a study of cytotoxic CD8 clonotypes in ibrutinib-treated CLL. Study context: Samples averaged approximately 240,000 productive templates and approximately 100,000 productive rearrangements. Study-level points and caveats: Collection times varied between progressing and sustained-remission patients. Public clonotypes, an uncommon group, contracted or remained stable on treatment.

The CDR3 consists of 14 residues. Germline CDR1 and CDR2: SGHKS and YYEKEE (reference sequence). The trim removed 5 bases at V and 4 bases at J, leaving 8 bases unmatched. The source was PBMCs, collected after 36 months of ibrutinib treatment. The origin of this receptor is a human donor with chronic lymphocytic leukemia. This chain joins TRBV5-5 and TRBJ2-7; 8 bases are shared with TRBD1. In DNA, the CDR3 is TGTGCCAGCAGTATGGGACAGGACCTATACGAGCAGTACTTC. This codes for CASSMGQDLYEQYF.